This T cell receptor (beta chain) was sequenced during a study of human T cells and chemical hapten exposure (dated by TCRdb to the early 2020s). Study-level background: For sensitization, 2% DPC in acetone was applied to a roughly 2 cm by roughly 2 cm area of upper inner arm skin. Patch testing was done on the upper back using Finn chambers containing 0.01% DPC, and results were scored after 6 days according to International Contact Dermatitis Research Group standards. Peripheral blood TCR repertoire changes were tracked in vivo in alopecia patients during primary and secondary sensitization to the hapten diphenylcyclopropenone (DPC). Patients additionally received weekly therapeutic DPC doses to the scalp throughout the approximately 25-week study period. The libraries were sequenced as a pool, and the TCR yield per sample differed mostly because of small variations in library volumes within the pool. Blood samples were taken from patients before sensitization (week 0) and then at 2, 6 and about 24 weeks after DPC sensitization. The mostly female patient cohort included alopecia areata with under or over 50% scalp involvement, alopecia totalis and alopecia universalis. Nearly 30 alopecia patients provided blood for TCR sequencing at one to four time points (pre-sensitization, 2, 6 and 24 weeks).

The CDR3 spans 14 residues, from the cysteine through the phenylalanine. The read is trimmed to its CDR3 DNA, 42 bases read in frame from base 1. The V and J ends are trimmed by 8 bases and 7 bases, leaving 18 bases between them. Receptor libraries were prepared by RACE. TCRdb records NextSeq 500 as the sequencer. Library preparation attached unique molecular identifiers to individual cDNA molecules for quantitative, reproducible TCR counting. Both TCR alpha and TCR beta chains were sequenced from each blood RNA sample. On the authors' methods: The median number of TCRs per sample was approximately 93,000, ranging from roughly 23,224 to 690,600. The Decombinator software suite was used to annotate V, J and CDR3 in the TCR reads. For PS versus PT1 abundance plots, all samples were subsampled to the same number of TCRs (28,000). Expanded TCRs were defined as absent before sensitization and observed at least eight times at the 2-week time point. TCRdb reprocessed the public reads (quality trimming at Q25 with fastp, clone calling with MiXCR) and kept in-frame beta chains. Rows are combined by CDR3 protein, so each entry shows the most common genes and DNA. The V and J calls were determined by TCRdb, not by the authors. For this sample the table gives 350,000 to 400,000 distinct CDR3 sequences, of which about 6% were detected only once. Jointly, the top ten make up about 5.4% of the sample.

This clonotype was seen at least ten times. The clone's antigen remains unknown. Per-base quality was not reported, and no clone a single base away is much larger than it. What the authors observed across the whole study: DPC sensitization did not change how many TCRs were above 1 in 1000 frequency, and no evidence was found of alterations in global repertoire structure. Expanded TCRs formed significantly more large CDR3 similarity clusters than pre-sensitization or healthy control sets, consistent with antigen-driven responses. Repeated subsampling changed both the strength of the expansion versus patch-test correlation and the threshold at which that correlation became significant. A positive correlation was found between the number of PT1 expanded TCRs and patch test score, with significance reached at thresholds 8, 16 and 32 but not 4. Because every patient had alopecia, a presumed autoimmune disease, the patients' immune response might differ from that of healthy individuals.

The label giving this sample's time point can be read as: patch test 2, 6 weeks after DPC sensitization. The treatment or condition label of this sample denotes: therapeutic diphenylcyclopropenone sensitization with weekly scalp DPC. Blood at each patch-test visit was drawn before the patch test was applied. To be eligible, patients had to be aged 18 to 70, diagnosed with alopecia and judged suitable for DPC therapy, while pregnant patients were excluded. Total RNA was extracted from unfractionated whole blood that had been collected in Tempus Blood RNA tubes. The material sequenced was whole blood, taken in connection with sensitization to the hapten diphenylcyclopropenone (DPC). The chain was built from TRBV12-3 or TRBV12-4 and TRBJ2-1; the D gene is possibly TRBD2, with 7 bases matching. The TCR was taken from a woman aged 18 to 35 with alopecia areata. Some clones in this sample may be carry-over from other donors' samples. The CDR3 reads CASYLGGGQNEQFF. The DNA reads TGTGCCAGCTATCTGGGGGGGGGACAAAATGAGCAGTTCTTC.